Below, 20 T cell receptor beta chains from the same sample are listed, as sequenced in a study of read filtering for tumor transcriptome and immune sequencing. The library was built from approximately 400 ng RNA with molecular barcoded adaptors for alpha/delta and beta/gamma chains. TCRdb reanalysed the reads using MiXCR and keeps one entry per CDR3 protein. There are 100,000 to 150,000 distinct CDR3 sequences in the sample; approximately 12% occur only once, and approximately 11% lies in the top ten. Sequenced material: a population of CD138-negative cells sorted from bone marrow. All receptors derive from a donor at least 40 years old with multiple myeloma.

This clonotype was detected ten times or more. The chain has TRBV30 and TRBJ2-5; no firm D call. With 1 base removed from V and 2 bases from J, the gap between germline ends came to 5 bases. The CDR3 spans 12 residues. Germline CDR1 is GTSNPN and CDR2 is SVGIG (reference sequence). The CDR3 region is CAWSEPQETQYF. Written as DNA, the CDR3 is TGTGCCTGGAGTGAACCTCAAGAGACCCAGTACTTC. Based on the CDR3 plus reference TRBV30 and TRBJ2-5, the full variable domain is SQTIHQWPATLVQPVGSPLSLECTVEGTSNPNLYWYRQAAGRGLQLLFYSVGIGQISSEVPQNLSASRPQDRQFILSSKKLLLSDSGFYLCAWSEPQETQYFGPGTRLLVL.

Turning to this clonotype: Given a much more abundant clone one base away, this may be a read error. The chain employs TRBV12-3 or TRBV12-4 and TRBJ1-1; 7 bases map to TRBD1. The CDR3 length is 14 residues. CDR3 protein: CVSSRGGANTEAFF. The CDR3, as DNA: TGTGTCAGCAGCAGGGGGGGGGCTAACACTGAAGCTTTCTTT.

This clonotype showed up many times. J is TRBJ1-2 and V is TRBV29-1; D call uncertain. This CDR3 comprises 12 residues. V was shortened by 5 bases and J by 5 bases, with 12 bases between the two germline ends. Looked up from germline, CDR1 is SQVTM and CDR2 is ANQGSEA. CDR3 in DNA: TGCAGCGTTCTGGCAACTTGGTATGGCTACACCTTC. It translates to CSVLATWYGYTF. The full variable domain, rest sourced from reference TRBV29-1 and TRBJ1-2, is SAVISQKPSRDICQRGTSLTIQCQVDSQVTMMFWYRQQPGQSLTLIATANQGSEATYESGFVIDKFPISRPNLTFSTLTVSNMSPEDSSIYLCSVLATWYGYTFGSGTRLTVV.

This clonotype was seen repeatedly, ten times or more. CDR3 residues: CASSLGVDRGGEQFF. In DNA, the CDR3 is TGTGCCAGCAGCTTAGGGGTTGACAGAGGTGGTGAGCAGTTCTTC. The chain joins TRBV7-9 to TRBJ2-1; weak D call: TRBD1 (5 bases). This CDR3 region has 15 residues. Germline V CDR1 and CDR2: SEHNR, FQNEAQ (reference sequence). Trimming shortened V by 1 base and J by 9 bases, and 16 bases separated the two germline ends.

The table lists this clonotype with a few counts. CDR3 region: CATSRDPGGSTDTQYF. DNA for the CDR3: TGTGCCACCAGCAGAGACCCGGGGGGCAGCACAGATACGCAGTATTTT. The chain joins TRBV15 to TRBJ2-3, with a weak D call TRBD2 (7 bases). The CDR3 runs to 16 residues. Trimming pared 0 bases from V and 0 bases from J, leaving 10 bases between. Germline lookup yields CDR1 LNHNV and CDR2 YYDKDF (reference sequence).

This rearrangement joins TRBV7-3 to TRBJ2-2, with 8 bases lining up with TRBD2. The V segment lost 1 base and the J segment 4 bases; nucleotides outside the gene matches: 5. CDR1 and CDR2 (germline): SGHTA, FQGTGA. The CDR3 consists of 16 residues. DNA for the CDR3: TGTGCCAGCAGCTTAAACGGGAGGGAGGTCACCGGGGAGCTGTTTTTT. Residues: CASSLNGREVTGELFF.

This clonotype has only a few counts. The chain couples TRBV24-1 to TRBJ2-1; 13 nucleotides match TRBD2. This CDR3 spans 16 amino acids. CDR1 and CDR2 from the germline V gene are KGHDR and SFDVKD. Trimming took 3 bases from V and 9 from J; bases not matched to a gene: 7. The CDR3 sequence is CATSDTSGGASGEQFF. The CDR3 DNA reads as TGTGCCACCAGTGATACTAGCGGGGGGGCATCGGGTGAGCAGTTCTTC.

The rearrangement links TRBV6-1 to TRBJ1-5; TRBD1 aligns across 10 bases. This CDR3 has 18 residues. The germline CDR1 and CDR2 sequences are MNHNS and SASEGT. V lost 11 bases and J lost 1; bases outside the gene matches: 17. The CDR3 sequence is CAPNEWRQGARSNQPQHF. The DNA for the CDR3 is TGTGCCCCAAATGAGTGGAGACAGGGGGCTCGAAGCAATCAGCCCCAGCATTTT.

This clonotype was seen repeatedly, ten times or more. This chain links TRBV7-6 with TRBJ2-3, with 7 bases aligning to TRBD2. The V and J ends lost 5 bases and 6 bases, in that order; junction bases with no gene match: 11. Germline CDR1 is SGHVS and CDR2 is FNYEAQ. This CDR3 comprises 15 residues. The CDR3 DNA reads TGTGCCAGCAGCCCAGGCGGGGGTCCACGGGATACGCAGTATTTT. Protein sequence: CASSPGGGPRDTQYF.

This clonotype was seen at least ten times. The genes are TRBV4-1 and TRBJ1-4; D is undetermined. The CDR3 sequence is 15 residues long. Trimming removed 1 base from V and 4 bases from J, with 10 bases in between. Germline lookup yields CDR1 MGHRA and CDR2 YSYEKL. The CDR3 sequence is CASSQARGINEKLFF. Written as DNA, the CDR3 is TGCGCCAGCAGCCAAGCCCGAGGGATTAATGAAAAACTGTTTTTT.

This clonotype was detected many times. The chain carries TRBV28 and TRBJ1-1; a possible D gene is TRBD1 (5 bases). This CDR3 region has 13 residues. The germline CDR1 and CDR2 sequences are MDHEN and SYDVKM. Trimming cost V 1 base and J 5 bases, with 8 bases left between them. CDR3 DNA sequence: TGTGCCAGCAGTTTATCAGGGAGGACTGAAGCTTTCTTT. It yields the protein CASSLSGRTEAFF.

This clonotype was detected ten times or more. V usage is TRBV5-1 and J usage is TRBJ2-2; D perhaps matches TRBD2 (5 bases). The length of the CDR3 is 16 residues. From germline, CDR1 is SGHRS and CDR2 YFSETQ. Trimming took 5 bases from V and 5 from J, leaving 19 bases between them. The CDR3 DNA follows: TGCGCCAGCAGTCACGGGATCGGATCGGGGACCGGGGAGCTGTTTTTT. Translation: CASSHGIGSGTGELFF.

This rearrangement joins TRBV19 to TRBJ1-6; D ambiguous. The V gene's germline CDR1 is LNHDA and CDR2 SQIVND (reference sequence). Trimming cost V 1 base and J 5 bases, with 9 bases left between them. This CDR3 is 15 amino acids long. CDR3 nucleotide sequence: TGTGCCAGTAGTATAGTCGGCGCCGATAATTCACCCCTCCACTTT. Protein: CASSIVGADNSPLHF. The complete variable domain, with remaining parts taken from reference TRBV19 and TRBJ1-6, reads DGGITQSPKYLFRKEGQNVTLSCEQNLNHDAMYWYRQDPGQGLRLIYYSQIVNDFQKGDIAEGYSVSREKKESFPLTVTSAQKNPTAFYLCASSIVGADNSPLHFGNGTRLTVT.

This clonotype was picked up many times. The rearrangement joins TRBV20-1 to TRBJ2-1; 8 nucleotides align to TRBD2. The germline CDR1 and CDR2 sequences are DFQATT and SNEGSKA (reference sequence). This CDR3 has 15 residues. J gave up 6 bases and V 5 bases, and 12 bases lay outside the gene matches. CDR3 sequence (DNA): TGCAGTGCTGGCCCAAGCGGGAGAACGGGCAATGAGCAGTTCTTC. Its protein is CSAGPSGRTGNEQFF.

On this clonotype itself: This is likely a read error, given that the CDR3 carries no conserved phenylalanine or tryptophan at its end. This sequence joins TRBV5-6 and TRBJ1-1; D might be TRBD1 (5 bases). The germline V and J ends were trimmed by 0 bases and 6 bases, with 12 bases remaining between them. Germline V lookup: CDR1 SGHDT, CDR2 YYEEEE. CDR3 size: 14 residues. CDR3 nucleotide sequence: TGTGCCAGCAGCTTGGATCCAGGGCTCGCTGAAGCTTTCCTT. The encoded protein is CASSLDPGLAEAFL.

As concerns this clonotype: This may be a read error: a much more frequent sequence differs by one nucleotide. This chain connects TRBV7-8 to TRBJ2-5; D unresolved. Germline values: CDR1 SGHVS, CDR2 FQNEAQ. Deletions cut 5 bases from V and 5 bases from J, with 6 bases between. CDR3 length equals 11 residues. CDR3 nucleotides: TGTGCCAGCAGCGCAGTGGAGACCCAGTACTTC. Amino acid sequence: CASSAVETQYF.

This clonotype was counted ten times or more. The chain uses TRBV5-1 and TRBJ2-1, with D uncertain. V was trimmed by 0 bases and J by 0 bases, leaving 7 bases between them. CDR1 is SGHRS, CDR2 YFSETQ, per germline. The CDR3 runs 15 residues. The CDR3 is CASSLEASSYNEQFF. The CDR3 nucleotides are TGCGCCAGCAGCTTGGAGGCCAGCTCCTACAATGAGCAGTTCTTC.

With regard to this clonotype: A much bigger clone sits one base away, suggesting this may be a read error. V usage is TRBV3-1 and J usage is TRBJ2-2; 8 positions agree with TRBD1. The V and J ends lost 4 bases and 6 bases, in that order; junction bases with no gene match: 10. The CDR3 has 16 residues. Germline CDR1 reads LGHDT; CDR2 reads YNNKEL (reference sequence). CDR3 residues: CASSRELQGGPGELFF. As DNA, the CDR3 is TGTGCCAGCAGCCGAGAGTTACAGGGGGGCCCCGGGGAGCTGTTTTTT. The whole variable domain, remainder taken from reference TRBV3-1 and TRBJ2-2, is DTAVSQTPKYLVTQMGNDKSIKCEQNLGHDTMYWYKQDSKKFLKIMFSYNNKELIINETVPNRFSPKSPDKAHLNLHINSLELGDSAVYFCASSRELQGGPGELFFGEGSRLTVL.

The table lists this clonotype with many counts. The chain couples TRBV12-3 or TRBV12-4 to TRBJ2-2; D is undetermined. The CDR3 loop spans 13 amino acids. The V and J ends lost 3 bases and 0 bases respectively, with 2 bases between them. The CDR3 nucleotides read TGTGCCAGCAGTTTGCCGAACACCGGGGAGCTGTTTTTT. This codes for CASSLPNTGELFF.

This clonotype appeared many times. A read error may produce the germline difference seen at one junction end. The rearrangement links TRBV6-1 to TRBJ2-3, with D tentatively TRBD1 (6 bases). Looked up from germline, CDR1 is MNHNS and CDR2 is SASEGT. The CDR3 totals 15 residues. The CDR3 sequence: CASSEGTNPRDTQYF. CDR3 bases: TGTGCCAGCAGCGAAGGGACAAACCCTCGGGATACGCAGTATTTT.